This T cell receptor (beta chain) was captured by sequencing in a study of technical replicates of blood from several donors. This clone was detected once. The repertoire was sequenced with immunoSEQ multiplex PCR; TCRdb's copy has only in-frame clones and lacks some. The table records some 70,000 clones, roughly 97% of them present only once. V shed 5 bases and J 4 bases; nucleotides not matched to a gene: 2. In germline, CDR1 is SGHAT, CDR2 FQDESV (reference sequence). There are 15 residues in the CDR3. This clonotype originated in a human donor in good health. Sequencing used T cells isolated from PBMCs. The V and J genes are TRBV11-1 and TRBJ2-3; TRBD2 agrees at 14 bases. DNA of the CDR3: TGTGCCAGCAGCGGGGGACTAGCGGGAGCAGATACGCAGTATTTT. Translating gives CASSGGLAGADTQYF.